This entry describes one TCR beta chain. In the original processing: Reference gene primer amplification gave estimated nucleated cell counts. TCRdb's table, derived via immunoSEQ multiplex PCR, lists solely in-frame clones and lacks some. V, J and clone size are those of that table, while D and trimming were read from the DNA. The sample has tens of thousands of clones, roughly 86% seen once. The data were taken from a study of blood T cell repertoires in COVID-19. About the study: Italy, Spain and the United States were the sources of the convalescent and acute COVID-19 samples. PBMCs, B-cell-depleted T cells, or T cells were the source of the cDNA or gDNA that made up the material.

V gave up 6 bases and J gave up 9 bases, with 15 bases separating them. Germline V CDR1 and CDR2: LNHNV, YYDKDF (reference sequence). The CDR3 contains 13 residues. This receptor was obtained from a man aged 50 or older with acute or convalescent COVID-19. The chain recombines TRBV15 with TRBJ2-1; maybe TRBD2 (5 bases). The sequenced material came from peripheral blood. The CDR3 DNA follows: TGTGCCACCAGAAAGTTGGGAGTGGTTGAGCAGTTCTTC. Translated, it gives CATRKLGVVEQFF.